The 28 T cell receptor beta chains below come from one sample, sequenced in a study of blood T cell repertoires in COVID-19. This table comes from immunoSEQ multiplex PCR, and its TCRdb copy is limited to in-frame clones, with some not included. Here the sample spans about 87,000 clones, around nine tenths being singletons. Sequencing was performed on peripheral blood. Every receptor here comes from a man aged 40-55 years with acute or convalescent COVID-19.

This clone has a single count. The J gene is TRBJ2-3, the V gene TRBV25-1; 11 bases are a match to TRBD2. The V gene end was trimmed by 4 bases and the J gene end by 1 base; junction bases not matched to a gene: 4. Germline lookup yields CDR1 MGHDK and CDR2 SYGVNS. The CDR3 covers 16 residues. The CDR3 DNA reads TGTGCCAGCAGTGCTCTGACTAGCGGGGGCACAGATACGCAGTATTTT. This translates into CASSALTSGGTDTQYF.

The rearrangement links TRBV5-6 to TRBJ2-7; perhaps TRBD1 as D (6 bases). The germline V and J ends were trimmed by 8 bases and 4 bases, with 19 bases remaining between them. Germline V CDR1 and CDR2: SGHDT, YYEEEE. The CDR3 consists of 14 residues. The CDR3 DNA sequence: TGTGCCAGTACGTTGACAGGCCCCGTATACGAGCAGTACTTC. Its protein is CASTLTGPVYEQYF.

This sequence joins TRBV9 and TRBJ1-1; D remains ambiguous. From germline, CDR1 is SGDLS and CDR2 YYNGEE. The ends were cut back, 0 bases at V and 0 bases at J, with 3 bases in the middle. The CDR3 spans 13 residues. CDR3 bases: TGTGCCAGCAGCGTAGCCATGAACACTGAAGCTTTCTTT. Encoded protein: CASSVAMNTEAFF.

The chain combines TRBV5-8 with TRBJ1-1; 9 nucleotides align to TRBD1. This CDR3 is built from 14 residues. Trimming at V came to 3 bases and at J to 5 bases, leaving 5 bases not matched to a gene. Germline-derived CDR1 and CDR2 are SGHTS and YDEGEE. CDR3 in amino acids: CASSSYRGRTEAFF. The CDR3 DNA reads TGTGCCAGCAGCTCTTACAGGGGGCGGACTGAAGCTTTCTTT.

This chain's CDR3 is CASSLVQFTGELFF. The CDR3 nucleotides read TGTGCCAGCAGCTTAGTTCAGTTCACCGGGGAGCTGTTTTTT. The chain couples TRBV11-2 to TRBJ2-2; D is unclear. The CDR3 has 14 residues. The V end was cut by 1 base, the J end by 4 bases, with 7 bases between. CDR1 is SGHAT, CDR2 FQNNGV, per germline.

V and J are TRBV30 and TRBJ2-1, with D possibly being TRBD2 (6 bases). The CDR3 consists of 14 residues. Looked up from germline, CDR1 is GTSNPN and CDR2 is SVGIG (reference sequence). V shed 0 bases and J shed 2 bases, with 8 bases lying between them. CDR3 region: CAWSVGSPYNEQFF. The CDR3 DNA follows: TGTGCCTGGAGTGTCGGGAGCCCCTACAATGAGCAGTTCTTC.

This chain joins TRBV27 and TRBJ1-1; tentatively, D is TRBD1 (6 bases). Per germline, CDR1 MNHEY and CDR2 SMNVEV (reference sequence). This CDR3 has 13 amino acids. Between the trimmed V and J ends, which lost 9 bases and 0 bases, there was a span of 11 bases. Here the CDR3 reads CASWTEMNTEAFF. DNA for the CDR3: TGTGCCAGTTGGACAGAAATGAACACTGAAGCTTTCTTT.

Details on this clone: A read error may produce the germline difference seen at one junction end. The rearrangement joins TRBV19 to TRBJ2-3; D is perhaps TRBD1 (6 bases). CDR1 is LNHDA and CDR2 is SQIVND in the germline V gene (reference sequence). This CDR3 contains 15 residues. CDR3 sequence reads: CTSSILGQRTDTQYF. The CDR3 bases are TGTACCAGTAGTATCTTGGGACAACGGACAGATACGCAGTATTTT.

Written as DNA, the CDR3 is TGTGCCAGTAGTATAGGGACAGGGGAAGGGCAGCCCCAGCATTTT. Protein: CASSIGTGEGQPQHF. J is TRBJ1-5 and V is TRBV19; TRBD1 aligns across 9 bases. CDR1 and CDR2 from the germline V gene are LNHDA and SQIVND (reference sequence). The ends lost 1 base at V and 7 bases at J; junction bases unmatched: 5. CDR3 length: 15 residues.

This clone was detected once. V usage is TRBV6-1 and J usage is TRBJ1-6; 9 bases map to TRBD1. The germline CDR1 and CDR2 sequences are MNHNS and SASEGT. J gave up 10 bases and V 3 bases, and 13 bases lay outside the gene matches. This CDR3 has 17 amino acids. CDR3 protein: CASSDNRRTGGRSPLHF. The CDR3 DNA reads TGTGCCAGCAGTGATAATCGGCGAACAGGGGGCCGATCACCCCTCCACTTT.

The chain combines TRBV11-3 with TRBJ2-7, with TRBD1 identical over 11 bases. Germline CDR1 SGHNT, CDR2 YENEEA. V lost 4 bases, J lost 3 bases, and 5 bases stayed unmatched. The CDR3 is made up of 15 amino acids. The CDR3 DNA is TGTGCCAGCAGCTCCGGGACAGGGGGAATCTACGAGCAGTACTTC. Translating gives CASSSGTGGIYEQYF.

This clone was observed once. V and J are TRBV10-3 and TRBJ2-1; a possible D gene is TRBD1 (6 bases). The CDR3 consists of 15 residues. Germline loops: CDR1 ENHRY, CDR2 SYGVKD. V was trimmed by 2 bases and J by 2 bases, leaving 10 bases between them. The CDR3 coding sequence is TGTGCCATCAGTGAGGAGGGGGTCCCCTACAATGAGCAGTTCTTC. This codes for CAISEEGVPYNEQFF.

The CDR3 is CASRQEAFF. In DNA form, the CDR3 reads TGTGCCAGCAGACAGGAAGCTTTCTTT. The chain joins TRBV27 to TRBJ1-1, with no clear D. The CDR3 loop spans 9 amino acids. Germline V gene lookup returns CDR1 MNHEY and CDR2 SMNVEV (reference sequence). The V end was cut by 6 bases, the J end by 8 bases, with 4 bases between.

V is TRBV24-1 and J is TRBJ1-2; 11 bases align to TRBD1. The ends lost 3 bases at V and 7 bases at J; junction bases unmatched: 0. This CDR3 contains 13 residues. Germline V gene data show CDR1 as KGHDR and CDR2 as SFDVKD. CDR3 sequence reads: CATSDGTGGGYTF. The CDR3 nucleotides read TGTGCCACCAGTGATGGGACAGGGGGTGGCTACACCTTC.

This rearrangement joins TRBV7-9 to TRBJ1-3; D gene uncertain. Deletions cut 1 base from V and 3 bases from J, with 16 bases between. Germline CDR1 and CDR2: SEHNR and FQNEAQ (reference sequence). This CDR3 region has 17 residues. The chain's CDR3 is CASSLEPYSTDGNTIYF. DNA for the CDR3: TGTGCCAGCAGCTTAGAACCCTACTCCACAGATGGAAACACCATATATTTT.

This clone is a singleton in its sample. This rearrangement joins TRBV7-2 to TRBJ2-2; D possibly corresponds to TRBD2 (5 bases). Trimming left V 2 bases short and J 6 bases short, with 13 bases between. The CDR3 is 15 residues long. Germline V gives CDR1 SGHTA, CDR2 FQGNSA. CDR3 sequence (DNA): TGTGCCAGCAGCTTATCTTACGGGAATGCCGGGGAGCTGTTTTTT. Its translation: CASSLSYGNAGELFF.

For the CDR3, the DNA is TGTGCCAGCAGTTACCCAATCGGGACTCGAGAAGGGTTGGATACGCAGTATTTT. It codes for CASSYPIGTREGLDTQYF. This chain joins TRBV6-2 or TRBV6-3 and TRBJ2-3; tentatively, D is TRBD2 (6 bases). Trimming removed 2 bases from V and 6 bases from J, with 24 bases in between. CDR3 length equals 18 residues. Germline CDR1 MNHEY, CDR2 SVGEGT.

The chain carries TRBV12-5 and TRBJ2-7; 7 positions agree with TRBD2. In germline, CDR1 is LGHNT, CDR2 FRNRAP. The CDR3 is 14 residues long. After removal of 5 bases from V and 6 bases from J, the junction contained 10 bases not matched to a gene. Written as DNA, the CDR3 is TGTGCTAGTGGTGCCGGCGGGGGAGGAAGCGAGCAGTACTTC. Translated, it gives CASGAGGGGSEQYF.

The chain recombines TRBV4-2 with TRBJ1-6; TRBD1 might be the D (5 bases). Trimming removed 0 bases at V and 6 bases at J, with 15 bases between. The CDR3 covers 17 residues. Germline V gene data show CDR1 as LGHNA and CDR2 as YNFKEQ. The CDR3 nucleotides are TGTGCCAGCAGCCAAGATAAGCAGGGCATTCCTAATTCACCCCTCCACTTT. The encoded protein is CASSQDKQGIPNSPLHF.

For the CDR3, the DNA is TGCGCCAGCAGCCAAGATAGGTCAGGGATCAACTATGGCTACACCTTC. Residues: CASSQDRSGINYGYTF. This chain connects TRBV4-1 to TRBJ1-2, with a possible D match to TRBD1 (5 bases). Looked up from germline, CDR1 is MGHRA and CDR2 is YSYEKL. Trimming took 0 bases from V and 2 from J, leaving 13 bases between them. CDR3 length: 16 residues.

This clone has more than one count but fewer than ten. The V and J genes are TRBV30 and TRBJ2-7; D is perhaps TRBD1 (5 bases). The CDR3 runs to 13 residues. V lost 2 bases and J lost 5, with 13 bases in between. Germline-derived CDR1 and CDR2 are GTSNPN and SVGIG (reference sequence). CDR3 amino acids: CAWSPGNYNEQYF. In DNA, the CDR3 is TGTGCCTGGAGTCCAGGGAATTATAACGAGCAGTACTTC. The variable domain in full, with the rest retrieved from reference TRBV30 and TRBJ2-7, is SQTIHQWPATLVQPVGSPLSLECTVEGTSNPNLYWYRQAAGRGLQLLFYSVGIGQISSEVPQNLSASRPQDRQFILSSKKLLLSDSGFYLCAWSPGNYNEQYFGPGTRLTVT.

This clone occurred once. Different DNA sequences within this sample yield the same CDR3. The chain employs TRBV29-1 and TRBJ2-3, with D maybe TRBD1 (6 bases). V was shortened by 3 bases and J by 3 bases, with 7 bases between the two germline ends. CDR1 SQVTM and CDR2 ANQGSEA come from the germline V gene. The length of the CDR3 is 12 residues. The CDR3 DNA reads TGCAGCGTTGAGAGGGGGACAGATACGCAGTATTTT. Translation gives CSVERGTDTQYF.

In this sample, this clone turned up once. The CDR3 spells CASSQGTSGGKETQYF. The CDR3 DNA sequence: TGTGCCAGCAGCCAAGGGACTAGCGGGGGGAAAGAGACCCAGTACTTC. The rearrangement joins TRBV5-8 to TRBJ2-5, with 15 bases that match TRBD2. Germline V gives CDR1 SGHTS, CDR2 YDEGEE. V lost 4 bases to trimming and J lost 3 bases; unmatched junction nucleotides: 4. The CDR3 is 16 amino acids.

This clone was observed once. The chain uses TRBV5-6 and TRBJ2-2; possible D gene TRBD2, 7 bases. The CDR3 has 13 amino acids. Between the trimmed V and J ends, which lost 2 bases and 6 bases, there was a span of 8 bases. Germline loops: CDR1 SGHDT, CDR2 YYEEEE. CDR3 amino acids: CASSFGGPGELFF. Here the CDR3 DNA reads TGTGCCAGCAGCTTCGGGGGGCCCGGGGAGCTGTTTTTT.

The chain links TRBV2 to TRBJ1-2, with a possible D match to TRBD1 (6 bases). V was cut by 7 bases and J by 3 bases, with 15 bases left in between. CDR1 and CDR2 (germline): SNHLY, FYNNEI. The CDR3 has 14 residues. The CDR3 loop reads CASTEGGKDYGYTF. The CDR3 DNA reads TGTGCCAGCACCGAAGGGGGTAAGGACTATGGCTACACCTTC. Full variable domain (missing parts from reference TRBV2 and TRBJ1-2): EPEVTQTPSHQVTQMGQEVILRCVPISNHLYFYWYRQILGQKVEFLVSFYNNEISEKSEIFDDQFSVERPDGSNFTLKIRSTKLEDSAMYFCASTEGGKDYGYTFGSGTRLTVV.

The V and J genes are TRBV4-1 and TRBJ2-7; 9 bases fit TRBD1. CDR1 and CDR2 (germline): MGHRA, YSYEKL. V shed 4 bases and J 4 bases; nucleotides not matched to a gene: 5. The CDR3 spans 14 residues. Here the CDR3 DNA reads TGCGCCAGCAGCCGCCCGGGACAGGGTTACGAGCAGTACTTC. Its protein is CASSRPGQGYEQYF.

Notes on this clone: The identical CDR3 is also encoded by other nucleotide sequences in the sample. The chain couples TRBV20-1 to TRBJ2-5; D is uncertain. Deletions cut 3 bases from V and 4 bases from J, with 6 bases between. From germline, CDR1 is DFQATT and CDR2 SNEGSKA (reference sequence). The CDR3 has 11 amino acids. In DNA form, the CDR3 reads TGCAGTGCTAGGGCTGGAGAGACCCAGTACTTC. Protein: CSARAGETQYF.

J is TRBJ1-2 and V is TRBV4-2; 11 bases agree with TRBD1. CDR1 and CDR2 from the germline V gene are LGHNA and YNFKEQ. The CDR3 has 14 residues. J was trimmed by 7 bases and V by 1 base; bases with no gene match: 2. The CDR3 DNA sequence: TGTGCCAGCAGCCAAGGGGACAGGGGGGGTGGCTACACCTTC. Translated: CASSQGDRGGGYTF.